This T cell receptor (beta chain) was observed in a study of cytomegalovirus exposure and HLA in healthy donors. As for this clone: Its antigen is still unknown.

These donors, healthy bone marrow donors, were studied. Study outcomes and limitations: High specificity and sensitivity for cytomegalovirus status were reported for the classifier. In most subjects, TCR beta sequences reportedly gave accurate predictions of HLA-A and HLA-B alleles.

The PCR was carried out with 60 Vbeta primers and 13 Jbeta primers. Per the authors' pipeline: Among the unique TCR beta chains that a later analysis counted, around 82 million in all, 9.5 million to 12 million were shared. Using immunoSEQ multiplex PCR, the repertoire was profiled, and TCRdb retains in-frame clones only, with some absent. V and J calls plus clone size are reproduced from that table; the DNA served to infer D and trimming. The table records roughly 180,000 clones, 78% of them present only once. The CDR3 has 15 residues. After removal of 6 bases from V and 0 bases from J, the junction contained 4 bases not matched to a gene. In germline, CDR1 is MDHEN, CDR2 SYDVKM.

Specimen: PBMCs. V gene TRBV28 combines with J gene TRBJ1-4; 7 bases fit TRBD1. The sequence was collected from a female donor in good health and CMV-seronegative. CDR3 residues: CASRGTDATNEKLFF. The DNA for the CDR3 is TGTGCCAGCAGAGGGACAGATGCAACTAATGAAAAACTGTTTTTT.